The source of this T cell receptor beta chain is a study of shared clonotypes between healthy human individuals. Study-wide context: Each donor contributed plates that comprised three CD4 naive, three CD4 memory, two CD8 naive and one CD8 memory. General observations from the study: Sequencing depth was expected to affect clonotype sharing among donors.

Terminally differentiated effector memory CD45RA+ cells were excluded from the naive CD8 cells, which were CD45RO-negative and positively selected for CCR7. Caucasian adults living in Nashville, Tennessee, provided all samples. Using approximately 200 ng DNA, approximately 27,000 T cell genomes, the sorted-subset replicate PCRs were run. Assay used: immunoSEQ multiplex PCR; TCRdb lists only in-frame clones, some missing. This table has about 2 million clones, just under 95% appearing once. Points on this clone: As yet, its antigen is unknown.

The germline CDR1 and CDR2 sequences are LNHDA and SQIVND (reference sequence). The V and J ends lost 3 bases and 1 base, in that order; junction bases with no gene match: 6. CDR3 size: 15 residues. This chain joins TRBV19 and TRBJ2-7, with 7 bases identical to TRBD1. Material: naive CD8+ T cells sorted from blood. The source of this sequence is a man in his late teens or twenties in good health. The CDR3 spells CASSMGKGASYEQYF. CDR3 coding DNA: TGTGCCAGTAGTATGGGGAAGGGGGCGTCCTACGAGCAGTACTTC. The full variable domain, rest sourced from reference TRBV19 and TRBJ2-7, is DGGITQSPKYLFRKEGQNVTLSCEQNLNHDAMYWYRQDPGQGLRLIYYSQIVNDFQKGDIAEGYSVSREKKESFPLTVTSAQKNPTAFYLCASSMGKGASYEQYFGPGTRLTVT.